The 23 T cell receptor beta chains below come from one sample, sequenced in a study of T cells after yellow fever vaccination. TCRdb reanalysed the 5' RACE reads using MiXCR and keeps one entry per CDR3 protein. This table holds 310,000 or so distinct CDR3 sequences, roughly 3.5% found once. The sequenced sample was PBMCs, obtained on the day of the yellow fever booster vaccination. The receptors derive from a young man who received the YFV17D yellow fever vaccine.

This clonotype was picked up many times. The V call is TRBV27, the J call TRBJ1-5, with no clear D. The CDR3 is made up of 12 amino acids. Trimming cost V 5 bases and J 9 bases, with 11 bases left between them. CDR1 is MNHEY, CDR2 SMNVEV, per germline (reference sequence). This chain's CDR3 is CASSPWPGPQHF. CDR3 in DNA: TGTGCCAGCAGTCCTTGGCCAGGGCCCCAGCATTTT.

This clonotype was observed a handful of times. The V gene is TRBV9, the J gene TRBJ2-3; TRBD1 matches 8 bases. Germline V lookup: CDR1 SGDLS, CDR2 YYNGEE. This CDR3 is built from 14 residues. The ends lost 6 bases at V and 2 bases at J; junction bases unmatched: 5. CDR3 protein: CASTRGLTTDTQYF. The CDR3, as DNA: TGTGCCAGCACCAGGGGGCTCACCACAGATACGCAGTATTTT.

This clonotype was observed a handful of times. This sequence joins TRBV7-9 and TRBJ1-5, with D hard to call. Trimming removed 11 bases from V and 2 bases from J, with 13 bases in between. The CDR3 runs to 13 residues. Per the germline V gene, CDR1 is SEHNR and CDR2 is FQNEAQ (reference sequence). CDR3 in amino acids: CAVGYDGNQPQHF. The CDR3 region has the DNA TGTGCCGTGGGGTACGACGGCAATCAGCCCCAGCATTTT.

Many counts were recorded for this clonotype. The chain employs TRBV5-1 and TRBJ1-2; the D is unclear. CDR3 length: 13 residues. Trimming stripped 4 bases from V and 3 bases from J, with 10 bases between. Looked up from germline, CDR1 is SGHRS and CDR2 is YFSETQ. Here the CDR3 DNA reads TGCGCCAGCAGCGGGGAGGACGACTATGGCTACACCTTC. Protein sequence: CASSGEDDYGYTF.

The rearrangement uses TRBV5-1 and TRBJ1-2; D gene unclear. Between the trimmed V and J ends, which lost 0 bases and 8 bases, there was a span of 14 bases. Germline-derived CDR1 and CDR2 are SGHRS and YFSETQ. The CDR3 is 14 residues long. Written as DNA, the CDR3 is TGCGCCAGCAGCTTGGGGCAGCCCGGAGAAGGCTACACCTTC. This encodes CASSLGQPGEGYTF. The whole variable domain, filled in from reference TRBV5-1 and TRBJ1-2, reads KAGVTQTPRYLIKTRGQQVTLSCSPISGHRSVSWYQQTPGQGLQFLFEYFSETQRNKGNFPGRFSGRQFSNSRSEMNVSTLELGDSALYLCASSLGQPGEGYTFGSGTRLTVV.

This clonotype was seen only a few times. This chain links TRBV5-1 with TRBJ2-6; tentatively, D is TRBD1 (6 bases). Trimming shortened V by 0 bases and J by 0 bases, and 10 bases separated the two germline ends. The germline gives CDR1 SGHRS, CDR2 YFSETQ. There are 17 residues in the CDR3. The chain's CDR3 is CASSLEQGISGANVLTF. The CDR3 bases are TGCGCCAGCAGCTTGGAACAGGGTATCTCTGGGGCCAACGTCCTGACTTTC. The full variable domain, with the rest looked up from reference TRBV5-1 and TRBJ2-6, is KAGVTQTPRYLIKTRGQQVTLSCSPISGHRSVSWYQQTPGQGLQFLFEYFSETQRNKGNFPGRFSGRQFSNSRSEMNVSTLELGDSALYLCASSLEQGISGANVLTFGAGSRLTVL.

The chain combines TRBV18 with TRBJ1-4; D is unresolved. The CDR3 totals 14 residues. The V end lost 0 bases, the J end lost 8 bases, and 10 bases lay between the germline ends. Germline V gives CDR1 KGHSH, CDR2 LQKENI. The CDR3 loop is CASSPPDGSEKLFF. In DNA form, the CDR3 reads TGTGCCAGCTCACCACCGGACGGATCGGAAAAACTGTTTTTT.

This clonotype was seen only a few times. The chain links TRBV29-1 to TRBJ2-3, with TRBD2 identical over 9 bases. V shed 6 bases and J 7 bases; nucleotides not matched to a gene: 8. This CDR3 comprises 13 residues. Germline V gene sequence: CDR1 SQVTM, CDR2 ANQGSEA. Written as DNA, the CDR3 is TGCAGCGTGACTAGCGGTTCCACTTATACGCAGTATTTT. Amino acids: CSVTSGSTYTQYF.

This clonotype came up a few times. J is TRBJ2-6 and V is TRBV5-6, with D perhaps TRBD1 (6 bases). This CDR3 has 17 amino acids. V was cut by 4 bases and J by 0 bases, with 14 bases left in between. Germline V gene lookup returns CDR1 SGHDT and CDR2 YYEEEE. The CDR3 loop is CASSTKRQDSGANVLTF. The CDR3, as DNA: TGTGCCAGCAGCACGAAAAGACAGGACTCTGGGGCCAACGTCCTGACTTTC.

This clonotype was counted many times. The chain combines TRBV4-3 with TRBJ2-7; D might be TRBD2 (6 bases). This CDR3 comprises 16 residues. V was cut by 0 bases and J by 3 bases, with 15 bases left in between. The germline V gene encodes CDR1 LGHNA and CDR2 YSLEER. The CDR3 loop reads CASSQDVAGPYYEQYF. CDR3 bases: TGCGCCAGCAGCCAAGATGTGGCGGGACCGTACTACGAGCAGTACTTC.

V usage is TRBV20-1 and J usage is TRBJ1-2, with D perhaps TRBD1 (5 bases). CDR3 length equals 13 residues. CDR1 is DFQATT and CDR2 is SNEGSKA in the germline V gene (reference sequence). V was shortened by 4 bases and J by 2 bases, with 11 bases between the two germline ends. DNA of the CDR3: TGCAGTGCTAACGGCGGGGGGAACTATGGCTACACCTTC. Translation: CSANGGGNYGYTF.

This clonotype was recorded many times. This chain connects TRBV7-2 to TRBJ2-1, with 7 positions matching TRBD2. This CDR3 spans 16 amino acids. Losses at the gene ends were 5 bases for V and 0 bases for J; bases not matched to a gene: 7. Germline CDR1 reads SGHTA; CDR2 reads FQGNSA. DNA for the CDR3: TGTGCCAGCAGCCACGTACGGACTAGCTCCTACAATGAGCAGTTCTTC. It translates to CASSHVRTSSYNEQFF. Supplemented by reference TRBV7-2 and TRBJ2-1, the full variable domain reads GAGVSQSPSNKVTEKGKDVELRCDPISGHTALYWYRQSLGQGLEFLIYFQGNSAPDKSGLPSDRFSAERTGGSVSTLTIQRTQQEDSAVYLCASSHVRTSSYNEQFFGPGTRLTVL.

In this sample, this clonotype turned up many times. CDR3 in amino acids: CASSPILTSGHTGELFF. Written as DNA, the CDR3 is TGTGCCAGCAGCCCCATCCTGACTAGCGGCCACACCGGGGAGCTGTTTTTT. The chain recombines TRBV3-1 with TRBJ2-2; 9 nucleotides line up with TRBD2. Trimming took 4 bases from V and 3 from J; bases not matched to a gene: 9. CDR1 is LGHDT, CDR2 YNNKEL, per germline (reference sequence). This CDR3 is 17 amino acids long.

This clonotype was picked up a small number of times. The chain combines TRBV20-1 with TRBJ2-1; 10 nucleotides line up with TRBD2. Germline V gene sequence: CDR1 DFQATT, CDR2 SNEGSKA (reference sequence). Trimming removed 6 bases from V and 4 bases from J; junction bases left unmatched: 6. The length of the CDR3 is 14 residues. The DNA of the CDR3 is TGCAGTGCGGTGACTAGCGGGTTATACAATGAGCAGTTCTTC. Translating gives CSAVTSGLYNEQFF.

This clonotype turned up a few times. The V and J genes are TRBV18 and TRBJ2-2; D not certain. This CDR3 comprises 16 residues. Germline CDR1 is KGHSH and CDR2 is LQKENI. V dropped 6 bases and J dropped 6 bases, with 20 bases sitting between them. In nucleotides, the CDR3 is TGTGCCAGCTCTCTTGGTTCAGCGATCTATCCCGGGGAGCTGTTTTTT. It translates to CASSLGSAIYPGELFF.

This clonotype was observed many times. The V call is TRBV4-3, the J call TRBJ2-7, with no clear D. Germline V gene sequence: CDR1 LGHNA, CDR2 YSLEER. This CDR3 contains 14 residues. Trimming left V 0 bases short and J 3 bases short, with 9 bases between. CDR3 bases: TGCGCCAGCAGCCAAGATCCCGGGTTCTACGAGCAGTACTTC. It is translated as CASSQDPGFYEQYF.

The DNA for the CDR3 is TGTGCCAGCAGCTTAGTGCGGGGGATGGACGAGCAGTACGTC. This codes for CASSLVRGMDEQYV. This rearrangement joins TRBV7-6 to TRBJ2-7, with 7 bases fitting TRBD2. The germline V gene has CDR1 SGHVS and CDR2 FNYEAQ. V dropped 1 base and J dropped 5; count of bases not matched to a gene: 5. This CDR3 comprises 14 residues.

This chain joins TRBV12-3 or TRBV12-4 and TRBJ1-1; D ambiguous. The CDR3 is 12 amino acids. Trimming cost V 6 bases and J 3 bases, with 8 bases left between them. CDR3 loop: CASRLWDTEAFF. The CDR3 nucleotides read TGTGCCAGCAGATTGTGGGACACTGAAGCTTTCTTT.

This rearrangement joins TRBV2 to TRBJ1-1, with unresolved D. V was clipped by 6 bases and J by 1 base, with 6 bases between them. Germline CDR1 reads SNHLY; CDR2 reads FYNNEI. The CDR3 is 12 amino acids. The DNA of the CDR3 is TGTGCCAGCAGGGAGAGGAACACTGAAGCTTTCTTT. This gives the protein CASRERNTEAFF.

The rearrangement links TRBV5-4 to TRBJ1-1; D unresolved. This CDR3 has 15 residues. Germline V CDR1 and CDR2: SGHNT, YYREEE (reference sequence). V was clipped by 4 bases and J by 0 bases, with 13 bases between them. In DNA, the CDR3 is TGTGCCAGCAGCCCGAAGGGCCAGATGAACACTGAAGCTTTCTTT. Translation gives CASSPKGQMNTEAFF.

This clonotype has more than one count but fewer than ten. V gene TRBV7-2 combines with J gene TRBJ2-1, with TRBD1 matching 8 bases. Unmatched junction bases numbered 11, after V lost 3 bases and J lost 4 bases. CDR1 is SGHTA, CDR2 FQGNSA, per germline. The CDR3 length is 17 residues. In nucleotides, the CDR3 is TGTGCCAGCAGCTTCCCGGGACAGGCTTTCTTTTACAATGAGCAGTTCTTC. Its protein product is CASSFPGQAFFYNEQFF.

This clonotype has only a few counts. The chain employs TRBV6-5 and TRBJ1-2; D is unresolved. There are 15 residues in the CDR3. V dropped 0 bases and J dropped 2 bases, with 10 bases sitting between them. The germline V gene encodes CDR1 MNHEY and CDR2 SVGAGI. The CDR3 DNA follows: TGTGCCAGCAGTTACTCCCGGGTAGGAAACTATGGCTACACCTTC. It encodes CASSYSRVGNYGYTF.

The chain recombines TRBV19 with TRBJ2-2; 9 bases map to TRBD1. V lost 3 bases, J lost 4 bases, and 3 bases stayed unmatched. CDR1 LNHDA and CDR2 SQIVND come from the germline V gene (reference sequence). The CDR3 has 15 residues. Here the CDR3 DNA reads TGTGCCAGTAGTATCGTGACAGGGGGCACCGGGGAGCTGTTTTTT. It yields the protein CASSIVTGGTGELFF.